One sample yielded the 20 T cell receptor beta chains listed below, sequenced in a study of T cells after posttransplantation cyclophosphamide (dated by TCRdb to the mid-2010s). The library was produced with the immunoSEQ multiplex PCR assay. Entries here come from immuneACCESS through TCRdb and include only in-frame sequences with V and J called. Some clones fail to appear in such tables; in the studies checked, an unresolved V gene covers under half of the shortfall, and the cause of the remainder is unknown. Recorded for this sample are tens of thousands of clones; around 89% of them occurred a single time. The ten biggest clones cover under 9.5% of the sample. The control group consisted of approximately 10 patients who received myeloablative marrow transplants with methotrexate plus a calcineurin inhibitor and who were sampled 1 year after transplant. Sequences were derived from PBMCs, sampled after an allogeneic stem cell transplant with a calcineurin inhibitor and methotrexate. Receptors originate from a female patient aged 50 to 65 who received an allogeneic stem cell transplant from an unrelated donor, was CMV-positive, and had chronic GVHD only. Because of the transplant, the T cells may be the graft donor's rather than the patient's own.

The J gene is TRBJ1-4, the V gene TRBV7-2, with D possibly matching TRBD1 (5 bases). This CDR3 region has 15 residues. Germline CDR1 and CDR2: SGHTA and FQGNSA. The V gene lost 5 bases and the J gene lost 3 bases, with 13 bases spanning the gap. The DNA for the CDR3 is TGTGCCAGCAGCCCCACCGGGGGAGCTAATGAAAAACTGTTTTTT. As protein: CASSPTGGANEKLFF.

The chain couples TRBV25-1 to TRBJ1-6, with 7 bases that match TRBD1. CDR1 MGHDK and CDR2 SYGVNS come from the germline V gene. This CDR3 comprises 15 residues. V lost 5 bases to trimming and J lost 6 bases; unmatched junction nucleotides: 7. The chain's CDR3 is CASSPRDSVNSPLHF. CDR3 DNA: TGTGCCAGCAGTCCCCGGGACAGCGTTAATTCACCCCTCCACTTT.

The chain recombines TRBV6-1 with TRBJ2-7; D is undetermined. The CDR3 has 13 amino acids. V was trimmed by 4 bases and J by 0 bases, leaving 7 bases between them. CDR1 is MNHNS, CDR2 SASEGT, per germline. DNA of the CDR3: TGTGCCAGCAGTGTCCTTTTCTCCTACGAGCAGTACTTC. The encoded protein is CASSVLFSYEQYF.

The chain links TRBV10-3 to TRBJ2-7, with TRBD1 matching 7 bases. There are 12 residues in the CDR3. The junction had 5 bases not matched to a gene; V was cut back by 7 bases and J by 5 bases. Germline assignment: CDR1 ENHRY and CDR2 SYGVKD. DNA for the CDR3: TGTGCCATCAACCGACAGGGAGACGAGCAGTACTTC. It codes for CAINRQGDEQYF.

This chain uses TRBV7-9 with TRBJ1-2, with TRBD1 matching 7 bases. CDR1 and CDR2 (germline): SEHNR, FQNEAQ (reference sequence). The J segment lost 6 bases and the V segment lost 5 bases, leaving 9 bases of the junction unmatched. The CDR3 sequence is 14 residues long. As DNA, the CDR3 is TGTGCCAGCAGCCCCGGGACAGAGGCGGATGGCTACACCTTC. Its protein product is CASSPGTEADGYTF. Filled out from reference TRBV7-9 and TRBJ1-2, the complete variable domain reads DTGVSQNPRHKITKRGQNVTFRCDPISEHNRLYWYRQTLGQGPEFLTYFQNEAQLEKSRLLSDRFSAERPKGSFSTLEIQRTEQGDSAMYLCASSPGTEADGYTFGSGTRLTVV.

This clone was detected once. The J gene is TRBJ2-7, the V gene TRBV2; D might be TRBD2 (6 bases). CDR1 SNHLY and CDR2 FYNNEI come from the germline V gene. The CDR3 runs to 15 residues. The V gene lost 0 bases and the J gene lost 6 bases, with 15 bases spanning the gap. CDR3 bases: TGTGCCAGCAGTGAAGCGCTTCGTGGGGGGTCCGAGCAGTACTTC. It translates to CASSEALRGGSEQYF.

This chain links TRBV7-2 with TRBJ2-5; no definite D call. The closer fit of TRBJ2-7 to the DNA end suggests the J call may be wrong. This CDR3 region has 16 residues. CDR1 and CDR2 from the germline V gene are SGHTA and FQGNSA. CDR3 amino acids: CASSLILPNAMGEQYF. Here the CDR3 DNA reads TGTGCCAGCAGCTTAATCTTACCTAACGCGATGGGCGAGCAGTACTTC.

J is TRBJ1-6 and V is TRBV19; 7 nucleotides align to TRBD1. The J segment lost 2 bases and the V segment lost 4 bases, leaving 5 bases of the junction unmatched. The CDR3 spans 16 residues. Germline-derived CDR1 and CDR2 are LNHDA and SQIVND (reference sequence). Here the CDR3 reads CASSTRQGTYNSPLHF. DNA for the CDR3: TGTGCCAGTAGTACCCGACAGGGAACCTATAATTCACCCCTCCACTTT.

This clone has only one observation. The rearrangement joins TRBV6-1 to TRBJ1-4; TRBD1 is a possible D gene (6 bases). V lost 5 bases and J lost 7, with 14 bases in between. CDR3 length: 14 residues. CDR1 MNHNS and CDR2 SASEGT come from the germline V gene. DNA for the CDR3: TGTGCCAGCAGTCTGACAAGAGGGGGTGAAAAACTGTTTTTT. Its protein is CASSLTRGGEKLFF.

The rearrangement joins TRBV28 to TRBJ2-7; 10 bases are a match to TRBD1. V was pared by 4 bases and J by 4 bases, with 10 bases of the junction left unmatched. CDR1 MDHEN and CDR2 SYDVKM come from the germline V gene. CDR3 size: 16 residues. CDR3 bases: TGTGCCAGCAGTTCCCCGGGACAGGGGAAGGGGTACGAGCAGTACTTC. The encoded protein is CASSSPGQGKGYEQYF.

The V and J genes are TRBV7-3 and TRBJ2-6; D is unresolved. The CDR3 contains 15 residues. V lost 2 bases, J lost 1 base, and 6 bases lay in between. Germline V lookup: CDR1 SGHTA, CDR2 FQGTGA. The CDR3 nucleotides are TGTGCCAGCAGCTTAGAGGTGTCTGGGGCCAACGTCCTGACTTTC. It is translated as CASSLEVSGANVLTF.

V is TRBV27 and J is TRBJ1-2; no firm D call. From germline, CDR1 is MNHEY and CDR2 SMNVEV (reference sequence). CDR3 size: 18 residues. V lost 2 bases and J 3 bases, leaving 22 bases between the germline ends. CDR3 nucleotide sequence: TGTGCCAGCAGTTTAGAGGGCAGCCCTAGGGCCCAGTACTATGGCTACACCTTC. Residues: CASSLEGSPRAQYYGYTF.

In DNA, the CDR3 is TGTGCCAGCAGCTGGGGGCTGGGGCAGAAGAACACTGAAGCTTTCTTT. The encoded protein is CASSWGLGQKNTEAFF. The gene calls are TRBV5-6 and TRBJ1-1; tentative D call: TRBD1 (6 bases). Germline V gene sequence: CDR1 SGHDT, CDR2 YYEEEE. Trimming removed 3 bases at V and 1 base at J, with 16 bases between. This CDR3 is 16 amino acids long.

The CDR3 here is CSVGAFRVNTEAFF. DNA of the CDR3: TGCAGCGTTGGCGCGTTCAGGGTGAACACTGAAGCTTTCTTT. V and J are TRBV29-1 and TRBJ1-1, with D possibly being TRBD1 (5 bases). This CDR3 region has 14 residues. Trimming took off 4 bases at V and 0 bases at J, with 12 bases between the two ends. Germline values: CDR1 SQVTM, CDR2 ANQGSEA.

The chain employs TRBV7-8 and TRBJ2-7, with a possible D match to TRBD1 (6 bases). From germline, CDR1 is SGHVS and CDR2 FQNEAQ. This CDR3 has 14 amino acids. The V end lost 2 bases, the J end lost 6 bases, and 14 bases lay between the germline ends. The CDR3 is CASSLRGQGGEQYF. Written as DNA, the CDR3 is TGTGCCAGCAGCTTAAGGGGACAAGGGGGCGAGCAGTACTTC.

The chain uses TRBV5-8 and TRBJ2-7; 7 bases fit TRBD2. V shed 0 bases, J shed 3 bases, and the junction held 6 bases outside the gene matches. Germline V gene sequence: CDR1 SGHTS, CDR2 YDEGEE. This CDR3 contains 15 residues. The CDR3 here is CASSLAASGIYEQYF. CDR3 sequence (DNA): TGTGCCAGCAGCTTGGCGGCTAGCGGAATCTACGAGCAGTACTTC.

This clone came up a few times. J is TRBJ1-4 and V is TRBV5-8; a possible D gene is TRBD1 (6 bases). CDR1 SGHTS and CDR2 YDEGEE come from the germline V gene. The V end lost 6 bases, the J end lost 7 bases, and 16 bases lay between the germline ends. This CDR3 comprises 14 residues. CDR3 in DNA: TGTGCCAGCATCATTCGACAGGTTCCTGAAAAACTGTTTTTT. Translating gives CASIIRQVPEKLFF.

The chain carries TRBV7-9 and TRBJ2-1; the match to TRBD1 covers 9 bases. The CDR3 covers 16 residues. V shed 2 bases, J shed 4 bases, and the junction held 6 bases outside the gene matches. Germline-derived CDR1 and CDR2 are SEHNR and FQNEAQ (reference sequence). This CDR3 reads CASSLTTGTGYNEQFF. CDR3 nucleotide sequence: TGTGCCAGCAGCTTAACCACCGGGACAGGGTACAATGAGCAGTTCTTC. The whole variable domain, remainder taken from reference TRBV7-9 and TRBJ2-1, is DTGVSQNPRHKITKRGQNVTFRCDPISEHNRLYWYRQTLGQGPEFLTYFQNEAQLEKSRLLSDRFSAERPKGSFSTLEIQRTEQGDSAMYLCASSLTTGTGYNEQFFGPGTRLTVL.

This sequence joins TRBV2 and TRBJ2-5, with TRBD2 matching over 8 bases. Germline values: CDR1 SNHLY, CDR2 FYNNEI. The CDR3 covers 13 residues. After removal of 6 bases from V and 5 bases from J, the junction contained 5 bases not matched to a gene. The CDR3 loop is CASRLAGRETQYF. CDR3 sequence (DNA): TGTGCCAGCAGGTTAGCGGGACGGGAGACCCAGTACTTC.

The gene calls are TRBV27 and TRBJ2-7; 7 nucleotides match TRBD2. The CDR3 runs to 15 residues. Germline CDR1 MNHEY, CDR2 SMNVEV (reference sequence). Trimming removed 2 bases from V and 0 bases from J; junction bases left unmatched: 4. CDR3 amino acids: CASSLRAGSSYEQYF. CDR3 nucleotides: TGTGCCAGCAGTTTACGAGCGGGATCCTCCTACGAGCAGTACTTC.